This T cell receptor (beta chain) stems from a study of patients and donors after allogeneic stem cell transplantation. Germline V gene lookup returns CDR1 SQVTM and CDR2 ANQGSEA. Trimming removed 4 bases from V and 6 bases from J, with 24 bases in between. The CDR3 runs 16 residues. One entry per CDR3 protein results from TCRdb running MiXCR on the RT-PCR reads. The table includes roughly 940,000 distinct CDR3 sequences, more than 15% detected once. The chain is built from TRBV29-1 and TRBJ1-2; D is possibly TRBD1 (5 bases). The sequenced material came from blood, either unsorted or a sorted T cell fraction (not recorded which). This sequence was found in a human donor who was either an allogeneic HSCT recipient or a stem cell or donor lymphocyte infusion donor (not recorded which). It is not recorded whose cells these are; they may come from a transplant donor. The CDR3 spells CSVGGGGSGVFDGYTF. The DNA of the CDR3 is TGCAGCGTTGGAGGAGGAGGGTCGGGGGTTTTCGATGGCTACACCTTC.